This T cell receptor (beta chain) originates from a study of cytomegalovirus exposure and HLA in healthy donors. PCR involved 60 Vbeta and 13 Jbeta primers. TCRdb keeps only in-frame clones here, not all; method: immunoSEQ multiplex PCR. The table for this sample gives approximately 110,000 clones. Worth noting for this clone: The antigen is not known.

The V segment lost 1 base and the J segment 7 bases; nucleotides outside the gene matches: 8. The CDR3 is 16 amino acids. Germline CDR1 and CDR2: SGHRS and YFSETQ. General study findings and limits: In a later analysis, common viral pathogens appeared linked to several of the most significant clusters. Later analysis showed TCR association rates varying by HLA locus, highest for DRB1 and lowest for HLA-C.

Sequencing input: PBMCs. The J gene is TRBJ2-2, the V gene TRBV5-1, with 9 bases identical to TRBD2. This clonotype was obtained from a man aged 30 to 39 in good health and CMV-seronegative. CDR3 in amino acids: CASSLPAGGPVGELFF. The CDR3 DNA sequence: TGCGCCAGCAGCTTGCCGGCGGGAGGGCCCGTCGGGGAGCTGTTTTTT.